Listed here are 11 T cell receptor beta chains from one sample, sequenced in a study of blood T cell repertoires in COVID-19. This table comes from immunoSEQ multiplex PCR, and its TCRdb copy is limited to in-frame clones, with some not included. The sample lists 86,000 or so clones; roughly 96% were seen once. Sequencing was performed on peripheral blood. Receptor source: a human donor with active COVID-19. The donor label of this sample is uncertain.

The gene calls are TRBV24-1 and TRBJ2-5; D is perhaps TRBD2 (6 bases). The germline V and J ends were trimmed by 1 base and 4 bases, with 15 bases remaining between them. The V gene's germline CDR1 is KGHDR and CDR2 SFDVKD. There are 16 residues in the CDR3. In DNA, the CDR3 is TGTGCCACCAGTGATTTTCCTGCGGGGCGCAGAGAGACCCAGTACTTC. This sequence encodes CATSDFPAGRRETQYF.

This chain connects TRBV10-3 to TRBJ2-7; TRBD1 matches at 12 bases. Germline CDR1 and CDR2: ENHRY and SYGVKD. V trimming: 6 bases; J trimming: 7 bases; junction bases outside the gene matches: 10. This CDR3 has 15 residues. The CDR3 spells CAISPQGQGALEQYF. CDR3 coding DNA: TGTGCCATCAGCCCTCAGGGACAGGGGGCGCTTGAGCAGTACTTC.

Only a few counts were recorded for this clone. The V and J genes are TRBV5-4 and TRBJ2-7; 11 bases map to TRBD2. The CDR3 totals 15 residues. Unmatched junction bases numbered 3, after V lost 2 bases and J lost 2 bases. Looked up from germline, CDR1 is SGHNT and CDR2 is YYREEE (reference sequence). The CDR3 protein is CASSLGTSGTYEQYF. CDR3 DNA sequence: TGTGCCAGCAGCTTAGGGACTAGCGGAACCTACGAGCAGTACTTC.

The V call is TRBV5-5, the J call TRBJ2-2; the match to TRBD2 covers 10 bases. The CDR3 runs to 16 residues. Germline lookup yields CDR1 SGHKS and CDR2 YYEKEE (reference sequence). V lost 4 bases, J lost 0 bases, and 3 bases stayed unmatched. The chain's CDR3 is CASSAGLATNTGELFF. In nucleotides, the CDR3 is TGTGCCAGCAGCGCGGGACTAGCGACGAACACCGGGGAGCTGTTTTTT.

The chain employs TRBV20-1 and TRBJ2-5, with D possibly TRBD1 on 5 matching bases. The germline CDR1 and CDR2 sequences are DFQATT and SNEGSKA (reference sequence). The CDR3 contains 16 residues. Trimming took off 3 bases at V and 1 base at J, with 18 bases between the two ends. This chain's CDR3 is CSASEALGEPQETQYF. Written as DNA, the CDR3 is TGCAGTGCTAGTGAGGCTTTAGGGGAACCCCAAGAGACCCAGTACTTC.

This clone was detected once. The chain employs TRBV11-3 and TRBJ1-4; D possibly corresponds to TRBD1 (5 bases). V lost 7 bases and J lost 0, with 15 bases in between. The CDR3 has 16 amino acids. Germline assignment: CDR1 SGHNT and CDR2 YENEEA. CDR3 residues: CASTGGAKTTNEKLFF. DNA of the CDR3: TGTGCCAGCACAGGAGGGGCAAAGACAACTAATGAAAAACTGTTTTTT.

Of note for this clone: Mismatch with germline at one junction end may stem from a read error. The chain uses TRBV27 and TRBJ1-1; D is unresolved. Germline V lookup: CDR1 MNHEY, CDR2 SMNVEV (reference sequence). The CDR3 loop spans 15 amino acids. Here the CDR3 reads CASSPLAGLNTKAFF. CDR3 in DNA: TGTGCCAGCAGTCCCTTGGCCGGCTTGAACACTAAAGCTTTCTTT.

The gene calls are TRBV11-3 and TRBJ2-1, with 16 bases aligning to TRBD2. The CDR3 consists of 18 residues. J lost 7 bases, V lost 0 bases, and 6 bases had no gene match. Per germline, CDR1 SGHNT and CDR2 YENEEA. The CDR3 DNA sequence: TGTGCCAGCAGCTTAGATTCGGGACTAGCGGGAGGGGGAAATGAGCAGTTCTTC. It encodes CASSLDSGLAGGGNEQFF.

The chain couples TRBV28 to TRBJ2-4; TRBD2 aligns across 7 bases. Per the germline V gene, CDR1 is MDHEN and CDR2 is SYDVKM. The CDR3 sequence is 14 residues long. V lost 5 bases and J lost 6; bases outside the gene matches: 7. CDR3 sequence: CASSKWEGINIQYF. In DNA, the CDR3 is TGTGCCAGCAGTAAATGGGAGGGTATAAACATTCAGTACTTC.

V usage is TRBV9 and J usage is TRBJ2-3; D unclear. The CDR3 sequence is 13 residues long. Germline lookup yields CDR1 SGDLS and CDR2 YYNGEE. Trimming pared 0 bases from V and 3 bases from J, leaving 5 bases between. This chain's CDR3 is CASSVVQTDTQYF. The CDR3, as DNA: TGTGCCAGCAGCGTAGTACAGACAGATACGCAGTATTTT. Complete variable domain (other parts from reference TRBV9 and TRBJ2-3): DSGVTQTPKHLITATGQRVTLRCSPRSGDLSVYWYQQSLDQGLQFLIQYYNGEERAKGNILERFSAQQFPDLHSELNLSSLELGDSALYFCASSVVQTDTQYFGPGTRLTVL.

The V and J genes are TRBV11-3 and TRBJ2-7; D ambiguous. CDR1 is SGHNT, CDR2 YENEEA, per germline. Trimming removed 5 bases from V and 5 bases from J, with 13 bases in between. CDR3 length: 13 residues. The chain's CDR3 is CASSNSELNEQYF. The CDR3 DNA is TGTGCCAGCAGCAACTCCGAGTTAAACGAGCAGTACTTC.